The 9 T cell receptor beta chains listed next were all sequenced from one sample in a study of spatial heterogeneity in lung cancer. TCRdb independently ran MiXCR on the 5' RACE reads; one entry per CDR3 protein. The sample shows roughly 5,800 distinct CDR3 sequences, more than 9% of them seen only once. The antigens of these receptors remain unknown. Study results and limitations: Counts that tracked tumor mutation counts were those of expanded intratumoral alpha and beta TCRs.

The time point was: sample taken at primary tumor resection. Sequenced here: lung tumor tissue, sampled at surgery. All receptors derive from a female donor with early-stage non-small cell lung cancer.

This clonotype was observed at least ten times. This chain connects TRBV10-3 to TRBJ2-7; 10 bases match TRBD2. The germline gives CDR1 ENHRY, CDR2 SYGVKD. Trimming took 3 bases from V and 2 from J; bases not matched to a gene: 4. The CDR3 totals 15 residues. CDR3 nucleotide sequence: TGTGCCATCAGTGACTCTAGCGGGGGAACCTACGAGCAGTACTTC. This translates into CAISDSSGGTYEQYF.

The rearrangement links TRBV5-1 to TRBJ2-1, with TRBD2 matching over 10 bases. CDR3 length: 16 amino acids. V lost 7 bases and J lost 12; bases outside the gene matches: 19. Germline CDR1 is SGHRS and CDR2 is YFSETQ. CDR3: CASEPTSGATYFGQFF. The CDR3, as DNA: TGCGCCAGCGAACCAACTAGCGGGGCGACCTATTTTGGGCAGTTCTTC.

Within the sample, this clonotype is medium-sized. This rearrangement joins TRBV29-1 to TRBJ1-1, with TRBD1 matching over 8 bases. After removal of 6 bases from V and 6 bases from J, the junction contained 9 bases not matched to a gene. Looked up from germline, CDR1 is SQVTM and CDR2 is ANQGSEA. The CDR3 consists of 13 residues. CDR3 DNA: TGCAGCGTCCTCGTAGCAGGGGGCTCTGAAGCTTTCTTT. Amino acids: CSVLVAGGSEAFF. Full variable domain (rest looked up from reference TRBV29-1 and TRBJ1-1): SAVISQKPSRDICQRGTSLTIQCQVDSQVTMMFWYRQQPGQSLTLIATANQGSEATYESGFVIDKFPISRPNLTFSTLTVSNMSPEDSSIYLCSVLVAGGSEAFFGQGTRLTVV.

This sequence joins TRBV15 and TRBJ2-3; D might be TRBD2 (5 bases). The CDR3 is 14 residues long. The germline V gene encodes CDR1 LNHNV and CDR2 YYDKDF (reference sequence). The V and J ends lost 5 bases and 6 bases respectively, with 15 bases between them. The CDR3 sequence: CATSRIGEPDTQYF. CDR3 coding DNA: TGTGCCACCAGCCGCATCGGGGAACCCGATACGCAGTATTTT.

The rearrangement links TRBV15 to TRBJ1-2; D is perhaps TRBD1 (5 bases). Germline values: CDR1 LNHNV, CDR2 YYDKDF (reference sequence). V was clipped by 5 bases and J by 4 bases, with 14 bases between them. This CDR3 has 14 residues. The CDR3 reads CATSFQGPPYGYTF. CDR3 nucleotide sequence: TGTGCCACCAGCTTCCAGGGACCTCCCTATGGCTACACCTTC.

By sample share, this clonotype is medium-sized. The chain uses TRBV6-5 and TRBJ2-5, with 8 bases lining up with TRBD1. V was clipped by 4 bases and J by 5 bases; unmatched bases: 12. Germline assignment: CDR1 MNHEY and CDR2 SVGAGI. The CDR3 spans 16 residues. DNA of the CDR3: TGTGCCAGCAGTTTCGGGACAGGCCGGGGACGGGAGACCCAGTACTTC. It codes for CASSFGTGRGRETQYF.

This clonotype is judged medium-sized (0.01 to 0.1%). The V and J genes are TRBV20-1 and TRBJ1-2, with 9 bases that match TRBD1. Germline V gives CDR1 DFQATT, CDR2 SNEGSKA (reference sequence). The CDR3 runs 13 residues. The V and J ends lost 6 bases and 4 bases, in that order; junction bases with no gene match: 6. The CDR3 reads CSAKGQGSYGYTF. DNA of the CDR3: TGCAGTGCGAAAGGACAGGGGAGCTATGGCTACACCTTC.

The sample holds a few counts of this clonotype. The J gene is TRBJ1-2, the V gene TRBV20-1; no reliable D call. Germline loops: CDR1 DFQATT, CDR2 SNEGSKA (reference sequence). The CDR3 consists of 13 residues. Trimming shortened V by 6 bases and J by 3 bases, and 14 bases separated the two germline ends. The CDR3 spells CSATDPRDYGYTF. CDR3 DNA sequence: TGCAGTGCAACGGACCCGAGGGACTATGGCTACACCTTC.

V is TRBV2 and J is TRBJ2-2; possibly TRBD2 for D (7 bases). CDR3 length: 16 amino acids. Germline V gives CDR1 SNHLY, CDR2 FYNNEI. Between the trimmed V and J ends, which lost 5 bases and 3 bases, there was a span of 16 bases. Here the CDR3 DNA reads TGTGCCAGCAGTCTCGAAGGGGGGGCGTACACCGGGGAGCTGTTTTTT. It yields the protein CASSLEGGAYTGELFF.